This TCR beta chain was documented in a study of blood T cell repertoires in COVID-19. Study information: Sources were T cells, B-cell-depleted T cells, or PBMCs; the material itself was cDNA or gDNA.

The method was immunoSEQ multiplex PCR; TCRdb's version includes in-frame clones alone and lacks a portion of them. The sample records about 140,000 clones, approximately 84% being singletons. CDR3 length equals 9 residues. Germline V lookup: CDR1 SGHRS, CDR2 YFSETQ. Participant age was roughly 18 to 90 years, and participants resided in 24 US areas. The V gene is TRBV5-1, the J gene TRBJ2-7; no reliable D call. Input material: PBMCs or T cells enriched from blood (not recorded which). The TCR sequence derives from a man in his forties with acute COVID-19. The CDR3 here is CPSPSEQYF. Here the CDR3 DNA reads TGCCCTAGTCCCAGCGAGCAGTACTTC.